Below, 10 T cell receptor beta chains from the same sample are listed, as sequenced in a study of identical twins. TCRdb used MiXCR to reprocess the 5' RACE reads, holding one entry per CDR3 protein. The table includes 550,000 to 700,000 distinct CDR3 sequences, approximately 10% detected once. This same sample was also taken into another study, of yellow fever vaccine responses in identical twins.

Source material: PBMCs. Receptors originate from a woman aged 18-29 years in good health.

This clonotype was seen a few times. This chain joins TRBV29-1 and TRBJ2-1; TRBD2 agrees at 7 bases. V lost 3 bases, J lost 1 base, and 6 bases stayed unmatched. Germline CDR1 SQVTM, CDR2 ANQGSEA. This CDR3 spans 15 amino acids. The CDR3 nucleotides read TGCAGCGTTGAGTTCGCGGGAGTGTCCTACAATGAGCAGTTCTTC. Translating gives CSVEFAGVSYNEQFF.

This clonotype came up a few times. The chain couples TRBV7-2 to TRBJ2-1; unclear D gene. This CDR3 contains 15 residues. Per the germline V gene, CDR1 is SGHTA and CDR2 is FQGNSA. The V and J ends lost 1 base and 2 bases respectively, with 9 bases between them. This chain's CDR3 is CASSLEVGTYNEQFF. The CDR3 nucleotides are TGTGCCAGCAGCTTAGAAGTGGGTACCTACAATGAGCAGTTCTTC.

This chain uses TRBV20-1 with TRBJ2-6; D ambiguous. Between the trimmed V and J ends, which lost 0 bases and 0 bases, there was a span of 6 bases. This CDR3 spans 15 amino acids. Germline CDR1 reads DFQATT; CDR2 reads SNEGSKA (reference sequence). The CDR3, as DNA: TGCAGTGCTAGAGATCCCATCTCTGGGGCCAACGTCCTGACTTTC. Its protein product is CSARDPISGANVLTF.

This CDR3 reads CASSLIRGRVNNSPLHF. CDR3 nucleotide sequence: TGTGCCAGCAGTCTCATCAGGGGGCGAGTGAATAATTCACCCCTCCACTTT. The V and J genes are TRBV27 and TRBJ1-6, with 8 bases aligning to TRBD1. The ends lost 5 bases at V and 5 bases at J; junction bases unmatched: 11. The CDR3 runs to 17 residues. CDR1 and CDR2 (germline): MNHEY, SMNVEV (reference sequence).

This clonotype was recorded a few times. The chain has TRBV21-1 and TRBJ2-5; the D call TRBD1 from the table was never checked on the DNA. TRBV21-1 is deemed a pseudogene. The CDR3 runs to 14 residues. CDR3 coding DNA: TGTGCCACCACACCGCAGGATCCGGGGGAGACCCAGTACTTC. Translation gives CATTPQDPGETQYF.

This chain links TRBV7-3 with TRBJ2-3, with a weak D call TRBD1 (7 bases). Trimming stripped 2 bases from V and 6 bases from J, with 12 bases between. CDR1 SGHTA and CDR2 FQGTGA come from the germline V gene. The length of the CDR3 is 14 residues. Here the CDR3 reads CASSLSGGLDTQYF. CDR3 coding DNA: TGTGCCAGCAGCTTATCAGGGGGGCTGGATACGCAGTATTTT.

This clonotype was seen a few times. CDR3 region: CASSGLGNTRTEAFF. Written as DNA, the CDR3 is TGTGCCAGCAGCGGCCTGGGGAACACCAGGACTGAAGCTTTCTTT. The V gene is TRBV7-8, the J gene TRBJ1-1; D is undetermined. The length of the CDR3 is 15 residues. Trimming shortened V by 5 bases and J by 5 bases, and 18 bases separated the two germline ends. The V gene's germline CDR1 is SGHVS and CDR2 FQNEAQ.

The gene calls are TRBV3-1 and TRBJ2-1; the match to TRBD2 covers 13 bases. The CDR3 runs 18 residues. Trimming cost V 0 bases and J 4 bases; bases outside gene matches: 6. Germline-derived CDR1 and CDR2 are LGHDT and YNNKEL (reference sequence). The CDR3 DNA follows: TGTGCCAGCAGCCAAGAAACTAGCGGGAGGGCCGGATACAATGAGCAGTTCTTC. Translated, it gives CASSQETSGRAGYNEQFF.

The J gene is TRBJ2-1, the V gene TRBV9; D not resolved. Germline V gene lookup returns CDR1 SGDLS and CDR2 YYNGEE. The CDR3 covers 11 residues. Trimming left V 3 bases short and J 9 bases short, with 7 bases between. CDR3 bases: TGTGCCAGCAGCGAATATGGTGAGCAGTTCTTC. Its translation is CASSEYGEQFF.

This clonotype has a handful of counts. V and J are TRBV7-9 and TRBJ2-7; a weak D match, TRBD2 (7 bases). This CDR3 is 12 amino acids long. Germline V gene lookup returns CDR1 SEHNR and CDR2 FQNEAQ (reference sequence). V dropped 6 bases and J dropped 10 bases, with 16 bases sitting between them. In nucleotides, the CDR3 is TGTGCCAGCAGACTAACGGGGGGCCTACAGTACTTC. Translating gives CASRLTGGLQYF.